The entry that follows covers one T cell receptor (beta chain) sequence. Its specificity is unknown. The data were produced by immunoSEQ multiplex PCR, yet TCRdb's version contains in-frame clones alone and is incomplete. Of around 1.1 million clones listed, around 77% were seen once; the top ten hold over 0.8%. V was pared by 7 bases and J by 4 bases, with 17 bases between. Germline CDR1 and CDR2: MNHNS and SASEGT. This CDR3 region has 15 residues. The study separated CD4+ cells into CD45RA+ naive and CD45RA-negative memory subsets. The data derive from a study of shared clonotypes between healthy human individuals. Broader study findings: Between a handful of donors, naive CD4 clonotypes were shared at a level of about 5%. Sampling involved blood alone; tissue repertoires likely differ.

The sequence was obtained from a man younger than 30 in good health. Some clones in this sample may be carry-over from other donors' samples. Sequenced material: memory CD4+ T cells from PBMCs. As for subset: CD45RA-negative fraction. This chain links TRBV6-1 with TRBJ1-5; D possibly corresponds to TRBD1 (6 bases). CDR3 sequence (DNA): TGTGCCAGCACTTTGAAGGGGGGGACTAATCAGCCCCAGCATTTT. This sequence encodes CASTLKGGTNQPQHF.